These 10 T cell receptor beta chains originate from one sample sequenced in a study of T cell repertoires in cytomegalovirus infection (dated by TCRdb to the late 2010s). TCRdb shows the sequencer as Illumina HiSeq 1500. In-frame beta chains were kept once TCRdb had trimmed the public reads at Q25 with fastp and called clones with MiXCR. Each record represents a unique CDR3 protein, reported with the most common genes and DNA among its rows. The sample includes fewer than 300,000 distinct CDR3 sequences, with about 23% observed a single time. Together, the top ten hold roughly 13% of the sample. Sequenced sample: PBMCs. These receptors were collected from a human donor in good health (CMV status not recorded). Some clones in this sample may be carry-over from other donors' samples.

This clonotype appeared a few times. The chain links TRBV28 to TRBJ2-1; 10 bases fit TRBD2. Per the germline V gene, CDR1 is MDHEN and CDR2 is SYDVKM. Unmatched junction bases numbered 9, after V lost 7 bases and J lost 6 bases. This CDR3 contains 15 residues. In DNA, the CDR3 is TGTGCCAGCACCGTACTAGCGGGAAGGCCCAATGAGCAGTTCTTC. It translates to CASTVLAGRPNEQFF.

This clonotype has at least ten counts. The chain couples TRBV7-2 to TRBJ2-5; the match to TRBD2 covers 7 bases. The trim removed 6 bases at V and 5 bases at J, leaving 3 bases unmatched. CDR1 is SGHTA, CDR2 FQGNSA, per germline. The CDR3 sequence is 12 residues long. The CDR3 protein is CASRGGGETQYF. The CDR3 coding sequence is TGTGCCAGCAGGGGGGGAGGGGAGACCCAGTACTTC.

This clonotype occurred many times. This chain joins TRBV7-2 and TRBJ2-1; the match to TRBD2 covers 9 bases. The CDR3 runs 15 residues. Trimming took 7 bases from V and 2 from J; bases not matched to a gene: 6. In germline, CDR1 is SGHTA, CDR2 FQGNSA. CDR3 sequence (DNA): TGTGCCAGCACCGCGACTAGCGGAGCCTACAATGAGCAGTTCTTC. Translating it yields CASTATSGAYNEQFF.

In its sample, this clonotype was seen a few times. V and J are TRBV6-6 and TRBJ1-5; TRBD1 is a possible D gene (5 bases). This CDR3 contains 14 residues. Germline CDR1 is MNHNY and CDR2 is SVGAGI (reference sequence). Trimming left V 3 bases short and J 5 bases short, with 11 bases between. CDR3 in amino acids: CASSYGTDDQPQHF. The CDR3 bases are TGTGCCAGCAGTTATGGGACGGACGATCAGCCCCAGCATTTT.

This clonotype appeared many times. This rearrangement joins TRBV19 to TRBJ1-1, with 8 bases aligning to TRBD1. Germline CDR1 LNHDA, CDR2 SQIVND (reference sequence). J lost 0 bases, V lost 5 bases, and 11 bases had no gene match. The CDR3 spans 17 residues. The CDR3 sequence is CASSHPGTGVMNTEAFF. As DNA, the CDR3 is TGTGCCAGTAGTCACCCAGGGACAGGCGTCATGAACACTGAAGCTTTCTTT.

This CDR3 is CASSYHRDPDTDTQYF. CDR3 coding DNA: TGTGCCAGCAGTTACCACCGGGACCCGGACACAGATACGCAGTATTTT. The J gene is TRBJ2-3, the V gene TRBV6-2 or TRBV6-3; the D call may be TRBD1 or TRBD2 (5 bases each). The germline gives CDR1 MNHEY, CDR2 SVGEGT. This CDR3 has 16 amino acids. Trimming removed 2 bases at V and 2 bases at J, with 14 bases between.

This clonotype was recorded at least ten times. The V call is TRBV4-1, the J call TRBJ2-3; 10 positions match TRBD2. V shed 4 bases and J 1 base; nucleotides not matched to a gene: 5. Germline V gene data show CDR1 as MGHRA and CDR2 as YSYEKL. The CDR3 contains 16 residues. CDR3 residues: CASSRPGLAGTDTQYF. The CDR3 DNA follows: TGCGCCAGCAGCCGACCCGGACTAGCGGGCACAGATACGCAGTATTTT.

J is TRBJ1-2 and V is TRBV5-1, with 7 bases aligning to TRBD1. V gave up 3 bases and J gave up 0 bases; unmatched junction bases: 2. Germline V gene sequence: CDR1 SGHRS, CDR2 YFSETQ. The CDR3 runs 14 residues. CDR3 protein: CASSWQGANYGYTF. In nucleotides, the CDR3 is TGCGCCAGCAGCTGGCAGGGGGCTAACTATGGCTACACCTTC. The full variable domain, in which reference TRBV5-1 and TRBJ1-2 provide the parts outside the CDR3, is KAGVTQTPRYLIKTRGQQVTLSCSPISGHRSVSWYQQTPGQGLQFLFEYFSETQRNKGNFPGRFSGRQFSNSRSEMNVSTLELGDSALYLCASSWQGANYGYTFGSGTRLTVV.

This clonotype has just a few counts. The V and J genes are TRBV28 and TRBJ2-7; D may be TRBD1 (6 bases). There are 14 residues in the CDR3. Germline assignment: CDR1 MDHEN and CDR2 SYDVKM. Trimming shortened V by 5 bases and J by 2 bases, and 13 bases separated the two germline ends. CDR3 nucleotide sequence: TGTGCCAGCAGTCCCTCAGGGGATACCTACGAGCAGTACTTC. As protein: CASSPSGDTYEQYF.

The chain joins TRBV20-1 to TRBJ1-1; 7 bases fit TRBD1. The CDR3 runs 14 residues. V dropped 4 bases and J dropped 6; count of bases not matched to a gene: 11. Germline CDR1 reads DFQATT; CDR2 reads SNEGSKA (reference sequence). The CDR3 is CSATRQGGGPEAFF. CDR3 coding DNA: TGCAGTGCTACCAGACAGGGTGGGGGTCCTGAAGCTTTCTTT.